This T cell receptor beta chain was sequenced during a study of blood T cell repertoires in COVID-19. Overall study: Material from acute and convalescent COVID-19 was sourced from the United States, Italy and Spain. PBMCs, B-cell-depleted T cells, or T cells provided the cDNA or gDNA that made up the material.

The V end was cut by 2 bases, the J end by 8 bases, with 13 bases between. This CDR3 spans 14 amino acids. Germline V gene data show CDR1 as SGHTA and CDR2 as FQGTGA. The assay was immunoSEQ multiplex PCR, and TCRdb's table has in-frame clones only and misses some. Of 30,000 or so clones in the sample, roughly 82% were seen once. Source material: peripheral blood. The J gene is TRBJ2-1, the V gene TRBV7-3; D may be TRBD2 (7 bases). The TCR comes from a man older than 75 with active or convalescent COVID-19. CDR3 amino acids: CASSLLGGADEQFF. DNA for the CDR3: TGTGCCAGCAGCTTACTAGGGGGGGCAGATGAGCAGTTCTTC.